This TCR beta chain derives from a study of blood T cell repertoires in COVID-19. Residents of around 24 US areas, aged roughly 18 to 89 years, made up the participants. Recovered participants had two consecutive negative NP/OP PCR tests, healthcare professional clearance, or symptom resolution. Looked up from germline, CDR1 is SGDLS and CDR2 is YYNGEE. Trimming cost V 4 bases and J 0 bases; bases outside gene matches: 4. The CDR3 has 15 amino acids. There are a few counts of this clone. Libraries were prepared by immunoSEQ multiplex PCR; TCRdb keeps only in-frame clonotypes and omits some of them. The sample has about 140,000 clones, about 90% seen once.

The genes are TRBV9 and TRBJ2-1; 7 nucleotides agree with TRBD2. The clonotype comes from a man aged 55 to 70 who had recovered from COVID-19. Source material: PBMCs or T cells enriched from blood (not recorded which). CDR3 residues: CASSRRDYSYNEQFF. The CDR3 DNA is TGTGCCAGCAGCAGACGGGACTACTCCTACAATGAGCAGTTCTTC. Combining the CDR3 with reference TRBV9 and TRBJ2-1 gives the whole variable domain DSGVTQTPKHLITATGQRVTLRCSPRSGDLSVYWYQQSLDQGLQFLIQYYNGEERAKGNILERFSAQQFPDLHSELNLSSLELGDSALYFCASSRRDYSYNEQFFGPGTRLTVL.